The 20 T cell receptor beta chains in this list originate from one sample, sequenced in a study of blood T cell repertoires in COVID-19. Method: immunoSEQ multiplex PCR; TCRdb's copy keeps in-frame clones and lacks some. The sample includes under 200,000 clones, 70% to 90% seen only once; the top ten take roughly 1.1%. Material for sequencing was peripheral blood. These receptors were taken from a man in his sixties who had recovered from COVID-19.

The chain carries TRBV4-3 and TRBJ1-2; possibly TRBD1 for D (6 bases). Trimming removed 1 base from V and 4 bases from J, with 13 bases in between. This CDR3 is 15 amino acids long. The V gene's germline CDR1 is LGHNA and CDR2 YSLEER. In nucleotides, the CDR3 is TGCGCCAGCAGCCAAGTAGGGGGAGTGGCCTATGGCTACACCTTC. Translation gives CASSQVGGVAYGYTF.

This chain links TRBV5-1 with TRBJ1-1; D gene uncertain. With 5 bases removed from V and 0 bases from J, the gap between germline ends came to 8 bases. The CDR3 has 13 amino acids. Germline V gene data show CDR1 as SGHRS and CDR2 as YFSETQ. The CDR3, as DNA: TGCGCCAGCAGTTTCAGCGTGAACACTGAAGCTTTCTTT. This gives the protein CASSFSVNTEAFF.

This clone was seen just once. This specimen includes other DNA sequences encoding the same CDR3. DNA of the CDR3: TGTGCCAGCAGCTTAGCCGGGGGGTTCACAGATACGCAGTATTTT. Translated: CASSLAGGFTDTQYF. The chain recombines TRBV7-2 with TRBJ2-3; TRBD2 aligns across 7 bases. J was trimmed by 2 bases and V by 0 bases; bases with no gene match: 2. Germline loops: CDR1 SGHTA, CDR2 FQGNSA. This CDR3 is 15 amino acids long. The complete variable domain, with remaining parts taken from reference TRBV7-2 and TRBJ2-3, reads GAGVSQSPSNKVTEKGKDVELRCDPISGHTALYWYRQSLGQGLEFLIYFQGNSAPDKSGLPSDRFSAERTGGSVSTLTIQRTQQEDSAVYLCASSLAGGFTDTQYFGPGTRLTVL.

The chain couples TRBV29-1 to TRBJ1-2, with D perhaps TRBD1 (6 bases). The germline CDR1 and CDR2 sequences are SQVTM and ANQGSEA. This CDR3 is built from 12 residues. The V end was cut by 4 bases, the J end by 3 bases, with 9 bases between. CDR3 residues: CSVVAGDYGYTF. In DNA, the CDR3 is TGCAGCGTTGTGGCAGGGGACTATGGCTACACCTTC.

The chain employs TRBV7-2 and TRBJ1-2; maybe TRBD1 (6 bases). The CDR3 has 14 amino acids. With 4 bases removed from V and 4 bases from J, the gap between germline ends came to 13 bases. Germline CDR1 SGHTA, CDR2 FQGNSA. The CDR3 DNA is TGTGCCAGCAGCTCCCGCAGGGGTGGCTATGGCTACACCTTC. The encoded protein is CASSSRRGGYGYTF.

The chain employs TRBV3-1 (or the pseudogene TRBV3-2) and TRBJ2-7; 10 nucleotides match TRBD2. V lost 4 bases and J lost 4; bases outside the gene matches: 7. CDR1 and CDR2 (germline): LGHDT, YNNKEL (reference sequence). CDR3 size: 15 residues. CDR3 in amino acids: CASSRTSGSIYEQYF. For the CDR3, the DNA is TGTGCCAGCAGCCGGACTAGCGGAAGCATATACGAGCAGTACTTC.

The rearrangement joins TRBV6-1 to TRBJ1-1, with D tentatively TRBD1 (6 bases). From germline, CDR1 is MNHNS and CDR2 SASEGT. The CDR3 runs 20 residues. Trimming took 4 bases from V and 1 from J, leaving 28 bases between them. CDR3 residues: CASSVNSVGGTGGPNTEAFF. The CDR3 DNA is TGTGCCAGCAGTGTCAACTCAGTAGGAGGGACGGGGGGGCCGAACACTGAAGCTTTCTTT.

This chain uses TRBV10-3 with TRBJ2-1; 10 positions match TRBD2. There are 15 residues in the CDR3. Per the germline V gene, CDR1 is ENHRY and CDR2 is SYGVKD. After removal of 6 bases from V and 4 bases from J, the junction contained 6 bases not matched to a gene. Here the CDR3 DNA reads TGTGCCATCAGAGCTCTAGCGGGGGCTTACAATGAGCAGTTCTTC. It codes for CAIRALAGAYNEQFF.

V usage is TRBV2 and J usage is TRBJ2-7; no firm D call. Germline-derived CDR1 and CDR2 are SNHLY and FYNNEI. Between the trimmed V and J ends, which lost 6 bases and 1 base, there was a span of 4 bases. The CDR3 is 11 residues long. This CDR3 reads CASRLSYEQYF. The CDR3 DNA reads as TGTGCCAGCAGGCTATCCTACGAGCAGTACTTC. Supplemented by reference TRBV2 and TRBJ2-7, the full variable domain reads EPEVTQTPSHQVTQMGQEVILRCVPISNHLYFYWYRQILGQKVEFLVSFYNNEISEKSEIFDDQFSVERPDGSNFTLKIRSTKLEDSAMYFCASRLSYEQYFGPGTRLTVT.

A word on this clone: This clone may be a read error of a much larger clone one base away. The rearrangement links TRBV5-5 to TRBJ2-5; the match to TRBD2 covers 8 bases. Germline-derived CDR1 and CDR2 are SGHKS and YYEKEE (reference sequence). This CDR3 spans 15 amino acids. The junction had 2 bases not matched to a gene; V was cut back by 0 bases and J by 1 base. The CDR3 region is CASSLGGTSQETQYF. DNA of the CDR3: TGTGCCAGCAGCTTGGGGGGGACTAGCCAAGAGACCCAGTACTTC. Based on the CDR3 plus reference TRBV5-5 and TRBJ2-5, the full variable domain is DAGVTQSPTHLIKTRGQQVTLRCSPISGHKSVSWYQQVLGQGPQFIFQYYEKEERGRGNFPDRFSARQFPNYSSELNVNALLLGDSALYLCASSLGGTSQETQYFGPGTRLLVL.

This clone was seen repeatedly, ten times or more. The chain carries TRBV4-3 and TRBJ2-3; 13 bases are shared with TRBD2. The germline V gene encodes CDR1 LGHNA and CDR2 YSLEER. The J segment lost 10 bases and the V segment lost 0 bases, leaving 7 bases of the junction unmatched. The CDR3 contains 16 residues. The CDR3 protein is CASSQELAGGDGSQYF. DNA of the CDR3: TGCGCCAGCAGCCAAGAACTAGCGGGGGGGGATGGTTCGCAGTATTTT.

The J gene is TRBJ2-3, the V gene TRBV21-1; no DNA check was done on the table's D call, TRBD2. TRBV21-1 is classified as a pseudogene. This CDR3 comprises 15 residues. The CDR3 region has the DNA TGTGCCAGCAGCAAAGCCCGGGATGGCACAGATACGCAGTATTTT. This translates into CASSKARDGTDTQYF.

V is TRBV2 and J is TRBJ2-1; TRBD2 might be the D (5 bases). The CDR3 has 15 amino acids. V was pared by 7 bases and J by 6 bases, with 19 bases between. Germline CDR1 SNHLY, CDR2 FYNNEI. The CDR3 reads CASTPAEVLPNEQFF. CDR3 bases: TGTGCCAGCACCCCCGCGGAGGTCCTCCCCAATGAGCAGTTCTTC. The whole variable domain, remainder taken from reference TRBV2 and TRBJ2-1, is EPEVTQTPSHQVTQMGQEVILRCVPISNHLYFYWYRQILGQKVEFLVSFYNNEISEKSEIFDDQFSVERPDGSNFTLKIRSTKLEDSAMYFCASTPAEVLPNEQFFGPGTRLTVL.

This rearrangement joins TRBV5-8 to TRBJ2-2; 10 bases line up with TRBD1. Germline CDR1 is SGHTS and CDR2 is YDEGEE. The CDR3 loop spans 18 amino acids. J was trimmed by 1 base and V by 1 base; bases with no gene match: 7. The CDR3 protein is CASSLSTGTGENTGELFF. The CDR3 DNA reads TGTGCCAGCAGCTTGAGTACCGGGACAGGGGAGAACACCGGGGAGCTGTTTTTT.

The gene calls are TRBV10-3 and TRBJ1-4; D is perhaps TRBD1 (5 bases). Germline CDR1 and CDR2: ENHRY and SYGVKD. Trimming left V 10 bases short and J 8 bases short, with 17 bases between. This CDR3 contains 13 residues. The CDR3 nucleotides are TGTGCCACCAGCACTGGGGCGGGAGAAAAACTGTTTTTT. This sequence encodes CATSTGAGEKLFF.

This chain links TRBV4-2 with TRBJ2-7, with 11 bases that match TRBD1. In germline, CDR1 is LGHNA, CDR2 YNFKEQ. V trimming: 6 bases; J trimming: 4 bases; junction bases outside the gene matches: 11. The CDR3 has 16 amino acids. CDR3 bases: TGTGCCAGCAGTCCACCGCGGGACAGGGGGACTTACGAGCAGTACTTC. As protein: CASSPPRDRGTYEQYF.

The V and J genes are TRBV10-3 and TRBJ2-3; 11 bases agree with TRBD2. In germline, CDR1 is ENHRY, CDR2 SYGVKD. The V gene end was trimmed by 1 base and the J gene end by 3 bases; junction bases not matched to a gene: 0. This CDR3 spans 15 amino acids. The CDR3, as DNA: TGTGCCATCAGTGAGTTAGCGGGGGGGACAGATACGCAGTATTTT. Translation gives CAISELAGGTDTQYF.

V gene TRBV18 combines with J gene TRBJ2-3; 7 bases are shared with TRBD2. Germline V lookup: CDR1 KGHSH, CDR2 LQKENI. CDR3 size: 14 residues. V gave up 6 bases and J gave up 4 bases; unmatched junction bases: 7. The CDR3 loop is CASSPGGDPDTQYF. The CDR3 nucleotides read TGTGCCAGCTCCCCGGGAGGAGACCCAGATACGCAGTATTTT.

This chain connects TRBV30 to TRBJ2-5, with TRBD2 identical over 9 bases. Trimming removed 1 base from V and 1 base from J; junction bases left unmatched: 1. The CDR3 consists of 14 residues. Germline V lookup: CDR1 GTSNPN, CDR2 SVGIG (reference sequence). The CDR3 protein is CAWSGLAAQETQYF. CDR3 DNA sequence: TGTGCCTGGAGTGGACTAGCGGCCCAAGAGACCCAGTACTTC.

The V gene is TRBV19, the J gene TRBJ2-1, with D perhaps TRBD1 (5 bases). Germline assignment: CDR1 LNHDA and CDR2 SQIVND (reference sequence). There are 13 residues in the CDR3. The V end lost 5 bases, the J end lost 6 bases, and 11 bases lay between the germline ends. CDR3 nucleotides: TGTGCCAGTAGTTCAGGGAAACTCAATGAGCAGTTCTTC. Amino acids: CASSSGKLNEQFF.